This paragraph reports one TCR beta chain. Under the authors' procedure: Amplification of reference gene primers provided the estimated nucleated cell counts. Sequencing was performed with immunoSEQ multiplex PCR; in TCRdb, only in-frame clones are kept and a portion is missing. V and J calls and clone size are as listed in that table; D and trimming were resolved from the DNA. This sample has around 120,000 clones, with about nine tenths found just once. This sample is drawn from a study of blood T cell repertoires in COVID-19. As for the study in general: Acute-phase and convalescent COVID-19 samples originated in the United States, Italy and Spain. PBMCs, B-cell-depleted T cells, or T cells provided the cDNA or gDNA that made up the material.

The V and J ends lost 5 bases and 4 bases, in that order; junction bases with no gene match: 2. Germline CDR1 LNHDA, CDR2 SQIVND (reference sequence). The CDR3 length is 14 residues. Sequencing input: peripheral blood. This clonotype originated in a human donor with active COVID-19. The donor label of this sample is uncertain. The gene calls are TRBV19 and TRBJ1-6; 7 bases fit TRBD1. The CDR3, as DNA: TGTGCCAGTAGTCGGGACAGTTATAATTCACCCCTCCACTTT. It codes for CASSRDSYNSPLHF.